A single sample is the source of the 4 T cell receptor beta chains below, sequenced in a study of T cells in Graves' hyperthyroidism and ophthalmopathy. The investigators amplified TCR beta CDR3 regions from RNA transcripts. Initially, a first-round RT-PCR of the TCR CDR3 employed the HTBI primer set. MiXCR was run by TCRdb on the multiplex PCR reads, yielding one entry per CDR3 protein. The data show 250,000 to 300,000 distinct CDR3 sequences, 13% seen once. Material: blood. Source of these receptors: a woman aged 25-40 years with Graves' hyperthyroidism that later progressed to Graves' ophthalmopathy.

This clonotype appeared a few times. Written as DNA, the CDR3 is TGTGCCAGCAGTTACGGGGACGGTCCCTACGAGCAGTACTTC. The encoded protein is CASSYGDGPYEQYF. The rearrangement joins TRBV6-6 to TRBJ2-7; the D call may be TRBD1 or TRBD2 (5 bases each). The CDR3 runs to 14 residues. CDR1 and CDR2 from the germline V gene are MNHNY and SVGAGI (reference sequence). Trimming pared 2 bases from V and 2 bases from J, leaving 10 bases between.

This clonotype was picked up many times. The rearrangement joins TRBV4-1 to TRBJ2-5; D is unresolved. CDR3 length equals 14 residues. V was cut by 1 base and J by 2 bases, with 8 bases left in between. Germline V gene data show CDR1 as MGHRA and CDR2 as YSYEKL. The CDR3 nucleotides are TGCGCCAGCAGCCAAGTCGAGTTACAAGAGACCCAGTACTTC. Its translation: CASSQVELQETQYF.

This clonotype was observed many times. The chain carries TRBV6-2 or TRBV6-3 and TRBJ1-2; the match to TRBD1 covers 7 bases. The junction had 4 bases not matched to a gene; V was cut back by 7 bases and J by 8 bases. CDR1 is MNHEY, CDR2 SVGEGT, per germline. The CDR3 loop spans 11 amino acids. The CDR3 DNA reads TGTGCCAGCAATGACAGGGACGGCTACACCTTC. It is translated as CASNDRDGYTF.

This clonotype was found many times. The chain combines TRBV14 with TRBJ2-7; the match to TRBD1 covers 10 bases. Germline V gene lookup returns CDR1 SGHDN and CDR2 FVKESK. There are 15 residues in the CDR3. With 1 base clipped from V and 2 bases from J, the junction kept 2 bases outside the gene matches. The CDR3, as DNA: TGTGCCAGCAGCCAAGGGGGACAGGGGACCTACGAGCAGTACTTC. Its translation: CASSQGGQGTYEQYF. Full variable domain (missing parts from reference TRBV14 and TRBJ2-7): EAGVTQFPSHSVIEKGQTVTLRCDPISGHDNLYWYRRVMGKEIKFLLHFVKESKQDESGMPNNRFLAERTGGTYSTLKVQPAELEDSGVYFCASSQGGQGTYEQYFGPGTRLTVT.